The source of this TCR beta chain is a study of T cell repertoires in cytomegalovirus infection (dated by TCRdb to between 2017 and 2020). As for the study more broadly: Alongside well-studied HLA-B-restricted epitopes, the peptide stimulations were aimed at recently identified HLA-C-restricted CMV epitopes, whose presentation resists viral immunomodulation. The HLA type of each donor mattered for the analysis, because public TCR beta signatures pointed to carriage of CMV infection along with the matching HLA type.

Sequencing was carried out with an Illumina HiSeq 1500. The public reads were run again by TCRdb, first through fastp at Q25 and then through MiXCR, and only productive beta chains were kept. Under each unique CDR3 protein, matching rows form one entry showing the most common genes and DNA. This sample is represented by approximately 73,000 distinct CDR3 sequences; 35% to 50% of them were singletons. More than 80% of the sample goes to the ten largest clones. The trim is 5 bases for V and 0 bases for J, with a gap of 11 bases between the germline ends. The CDR3 holds 14 amino acids from the cysteine to the phenylalanine. Left in the record is the CDR3 DNA by itself, 42 bases read in frame from the first base. The germline V gene yields SGHVS for CDR1 and FNYEAQ for CDR2. Taken with the paper, the label for treatment or condition translates to: in vitro stimulation with specific CMV peptide epitopes to enrich CMV-specific T cells.

Beyond this particular receptor, the publication reports: Cumulative frequency of public TCR beta family members discriminated carriers of CMV infection plus the relevant HLA type in this cohort and an independent roughly 330-donor cohort. The ex vivo response was dominated by HLA-C-restricted CMV-specific TCR beta clonotypes, and the single most frequent clonotype in two of eight donors was supplied by these HLA-C-restricted clonotypes.

A word on this clonotype: The antigen it recognizes is unknown. The record has no base qualities; no much larger clone is one base away.

The material was CD8+ T cells from cultured PBMCs, obtained from culture after CMV antigen stimulation. The chain links TRBV7-6 with TRBJ2-7; the D segment cannot be called with confidence. The clonotype was recovered from a human donor in good health (CMV status not recorded). Some clones in this sample may be carry-over from other donors' samples. The nucleotide sequence reads TGTGCCAGCAGCCCCACTCGGATCTCCTACGAGCAGTACTTC. Translated, it gives CASSPTRISYEQYF.